These T cell receptor beta chains were read from a single sample in a study of T cell responses to AZD1222 COVID-19 vaccine. Clones were read by immunoSEQ multiplex PCR, and TCRdb kept only the in-frame ones, dropping some. The sample carries roughly 50,000 clones, 65% to 80% recorded once. The sequenced sample was peripheral blood, obtained on day 0 of AZD1222 vaccination. The receptors shown here come from an adult in good health. Each CDR3 is given with its conserved first and last residue. D genes are given only for firm matches. Size values are once, few and many counts, or a class for expanded clones, and some rows have none.

v_gene: TRBV28
d_gene: -
abundance: -
j_gene: TRBJ1-1
CDR3nt: TGTGCCAGCAGTCCCGACGGGGTGAACACTGAAGCTTTCTTT
CDR3aa: CASSPDGVNTEAFF

v_gene: TRBV5-1
d_gene: -
abundance: -
j_gene: TRBJ1-5
CDR3nt: TGCGCCAGCAGCCCCGGGGGCGGCGGGGGTCCTCAGCCCCAGCATTTT
CDR3aa: CASSPGGGGGPQPQHF

v_gene: TRBV19
d_gene: TRBD1
abundance: -
j_gene: TRBJ1-6
CDR3nt: TGTGCCAGTAGTATGGAAGGACAGGTTAATTCACCCCTCCACTTT
CDR3aa: CASSMEGQVNSPLHF

v_gene: TRBV27
d_gene: -
abundance: -
j_gene: TRBJ2-7
CDR3nt: TGTGCCAGCAGTCACCGCTACGAGCAGTACTTC
CDR3aa: CASSHRYEQYF

v_gene: TRBV15
d_gene: -
abundance: once
j_gene: TRBJ2-1
CDR3nt: TGTGCCACCAGCGGTCGGGTCCTGGGCCTTTACAATGAGCAGTTCTTC
CDR3aa: CATSGRVLGLYNEQFF

v_gene: TRBV20-1
d_gene: -
abundance: -
j_gene: TRBJ1-5
CDR3nt: TGCAGTGCAACGGACGGTCAGCCCCAGCATTTT
CDR3aa: CSATDGQPQHF

v_gene: TRBV4-1
d_gene: -
abundance: -
j_gene: TRBJ2-7
CDR3nt: TGCGCCAGCAGCCGTGAGCCCTCCTACGAGCAGTACTTC
CDR3aa: CASSREPSYEQYF

v_gene: TRBV7-2
d_gene: TRBD2
abundance: few
j_gene: TRBJ2-1
CDR3nt: TGTGCCAGCAGCTCTAGCGGAAATTACAATGAGCAGTTCTTC
CDR3aa: CASSSSGNYNEQFF

v_gene: TRBV6-5
d_gene: -
abundance: -
j_gene: TRBJ1-1
CDR3nt: TGTGCCAGCAGAGGGCCGGGCACCACGAACACTGAAGCTTTCTTT
CDR3aa: CASRGPGTTNTEAFF

v_gene: TRBV9
d_gene: -
abundance: few
j_gene: TRBJ2-2
CDR3nt: TGTGCCAGCAGCGTACGTACTAGCGGGGAGCTGTTTTTT
CDR3aa: CASSVRTSGELFF

v_gene: TRBV5-5
d_gene: -
abundance: few
j_gene: TRBJ2-7
CDR3nt: TGTGCCAGCAGCTTGGTGGAGACGCACTACGAGCAGTACTTC
CDR3aa: CASSLVETHYEQYF

v_gene: TRBV6-4
d_gene: TRBD1
abundance: -
j_gene: TRBJ1-1
CDR3nt: TGTGCCAGCAGGGCACAGGGGGCGCCGGAAGCTTTCTTT
CDR3aa: CASRAQGAPEAFF

v_gene: TRBV10-3
d_gene: -
abundance: -
j_gene: TRBJ2-7
CDR3nt: TGTGCCATCAGTGAGTCCGGAGTCGACAGGTCCTACGAGCAGTACTTC
CDR3aa: CAISESGVDRSYEQYF

v_gene: TRBV11-3
d_gene: -
abundance: -
j_gene: TRBJ1-1
CDR3nt: TGTGCCAGCAGTCCGAACCGGGGCCTTCCAATCTTT
CDR3aa: CASSPNRGLPIF

v_gene: TRBV19
d_gene: -
abundance: -
j_gene: TRBJ1-6
CDR3nt: TGTGCCAGTAGTATCGGGACCATACTAGACTCACCCCTCCACTTT
CDR3aa: CASSIGTILDSPLHF

v_gene: TRBV5-6
d_gene: -
abundance: -
j_gene: TRBJ2-5
CDR3nt: TGTGCCAGCAGCCGGGACGGCCAAGAGACCCAGTACTTC
CDR3aa: CASSRDGQETQYF

v_gene: TRBV6-5
d_gene: TRBD1
abundance: -
j_gene: TRBJ2-7
CDR3nt: TGTGCCAGCAGTTACTCCGGGACAGGGGCCTCCCACGAGCAGTACTTC
CDR3aa: CASSYSGTGASHEQYF

v_gene: TRBV19
d_gene: -
abundance: -
j_gene: TRBJ1-5
CDR3nt: TGTGCCAGTAAGGCGTTCGGAGACAGGACCTCGACCCAGCCCCAGCATTTT
CDR3aa: CASKAFGDRTSTQPQHF

v_gene: TRBV4-1
d_gene: -
abundance: -
j_gene: TRBJ1-6
CDR3nt: TGCGCCAGCAGTCCTACAGGTGGCAACTATAATTCACCCCTCCACTTT
CDR3aa: CASSPTGGNYNSPLHF

v_gene: TRBV28
d_gene: TRBD1
abundance: -
j_gene: TRBJ1-4
CDR3nt: TGTGCCAGCAGTACCACCGGGACAGGTCCCGAAAAACTGTTTTTT
CDR3aa: CASSTTGTGPEKLFF

v_gene: TRBV28
d_gene: TRBD1
abundance: -
j_gene: TRBJ1-2
CDR3nt: TGTGCCAGCAGGAAGACAGGGGGTGAAGGGAGGGATGGCTACACCTTC
CDR3aa: CASRKTGGEGRDGYTF

v_gene: TRBV2
d_gene: TRBD2
abundance: -
j_gene: TRBJ2-2
CDR3nt: TGTGCCAGCAGTGAACTAGCGGTAAACACCGGGGAGCTGTTTTTT
CDR3aa: CASSELAVNTGELFF

v_gene: TRBV11-2
d_gene: TRBD2
abundance: -
j_gene: TRBJ2-1
CDR3nt: TGTGCCAGCAGCCCGACTAGCGGGACGTACAATGAGCAGTTCTTC
CDR3aa: CASSPTSGTYNEQFF

v_gene: TRBV7-9
d_gene: TRBD1
abundance: once
j_gene: TRBJ1-3
CDR3nt: TGTGCCAGCAGGACAGGGGATGGAAACACCATATATTTT
CDR3aa: CASRTGDGNTIYF

v_gene: TRBV19
d_gene: -
abundance: -
j_gene: TRBJ1-5
CDR3nt: TGTGCCAGTAGTATTCAGGGAAGGGGCAATCAGCCCCAGCATTTT
CDR3aa: CASSIQGRGNQPQHF

v_gene: TRBV7-8
d_gene: -
abundance: -
j_gene: TRBJ1-6
CDR3nt: TGTGCCAGCAGCTTAGTTCGGGATTCACCCCTCCACTTT
CDR3aa: CASSLVRDSPLHF

v_gene: TRBV5-8
d_gene: -
abundance: -
j_gene: TRBJ2-1
CDR3nt: TGTGCCAGCAGCTTGGACATACGAGGGATCAATGAGCAGTTCTTC
CDR3aa: CASSLDIRGINEQFF

v_gene: TRBV29-1
d_gene: -
abundance: -
j_gene: TRBJ2-5
CDR3nt: TGCAGCGTAGATACCCCGGGACTCCAAGAGACCCAGTACTTC
CDR3aa: CSVDTPGLQETQYF

v_gene: TRBV3-1/TRBV3-2
d_gene: -
abundance: -
j_gene: TRBJ1-1
CDR3nt: TGTGCCAGCAGCCGGGGAGAGTGGACTGAAGCTTTCTTT
CDR3aa: CASSRGEWTEAFF

v_gene: TRBV5-8
d_gene: -
abundance: -
j_gene: TRBJ1-2
CDR3nt: TGTGCCAGCAGCCAAGGACACTATGGCTACACCTTC
CDR3aa: CASSQGHYGYTF

v_gene: TRBV28
d_gene: -
abundance: -
j_gene: TRBJ1-4
CDR3nt: TGTGCCAGCGGGAGGGGAGGGCCTAATGAAAAACTGTTTTTT
CDR3aa: CASGRGGPNEKLFF

v_gene: TRBV3-1/TRBV3-2
d_gene: -
abundance: -
j_gene: TRBJ2-2
CDR3nt: TGTGCCAGCAGCGCCCTTACCGGGGAGCTGTTTTTT
CDR3aa: CASSALTGELFF

v_gene: TRBV6-5
d_gene: -
abundance: -
j_gene: TRBJ2-7
CDR3nt: TGTGCCAGCAGTCCTCTCAGGGCCTCCTACGAGCAGTACTTC
CDR3aa: CASSPLRASYEQYF

v_gene: TRBV5-1
d_gene: -
abundance: -
j_gene: TRBJ1-1
CDR3nt: TGCGCCAGCAGCTGGGCCGAGGGGATGAACACTGAAGCTTTCTTT
CDR3aa: CASSWAEGMNTEAFF

v_gene: TRBV7-2
d_gene: -
abundance: -
j_gene: TRBJ1-3
CDR3nt: TGTGCCAGCAGCACTGACAGGACAAACACCATATATTTT
CDR3aa: CASSTDRTNTIYF

v_gene: TRBV5-8
d_gene: -
abundance: -
j_gene: TRBJ2-1
CDR3nt: TGTGCCAGCTTTCCAGGGGCTGAGCAGTTCTTC
CDR3aa: CASFPGAEQFF

v_gene: TRBV6-4
d_gene: -
abundance: -
j_gene: TRBJ2-5
CDR3nt: TGTGCCAGCAATGAGGGGGTCGCTCAAGAGACCCAGTACTTC
CDR3aa: CASNEGVAQETQYF

v_gene: TRBV7-2
d_gene: -
abundance: -
j_gene: TRBJ1-1
CDR3nt: TGTGCCAGCAGCCCAGGGTCGGGAAGGACTGAAGCTTTCTTT
CDR3aa: CASSPGSGRTEAFF

v_gene: TRBV5-4
d_gene: TRBD1
abundance: -
j_gene: TRBJ1-1
CDR3nt: TGTGCCAGCAGCCCCGGGACAGGGGGATTTGACACTGAAGCTTTCTTT
CDR3aa: CASSPGTGGFDTEAFF

v_gene: TRBV19
d_gene: -
abundance: -
j_gene: TRBJ1-5
CDR3nt: TGTGCCAGTAGTATACCGTACCTGGAAAGGAGTCAGCCCCAGCATTTT
CDR3aa: CASSIPYLERSQPQHF

v_gene: TRBV2
d_gene: -
abundance: -
j_gene: TRBJ1-2
CDR3nt: TGTGCCAGCAGGCCGGGCGGGGGCGACTATGGCTACACCTTC
CDR3aa: CASRPGGGDYGYTF

v_gene: TRBV5-1
d_gene: -
abundance: -
j_gene: TRBJ1-2
CDR3nt: TGCGCCAGCAGCTTGGTTTCAGACTATAACTATGGCTACACCTTC
CDR3aa: CASSLVSDYNYGYTF

v_gene: TRBV6-6
d_gene: -
abundance: -
j_gene: TRBJ1-6
CDR3nt: TGTGCCAGCAGTAATCAGGGAGAGGATTCACCCCTCCACTTT
CDR3aa: CASSNQGEDSPLHF

v_gene: TRBV5-1
d_gene: -
abundance: few
j_gene: TRBJ2-3
CDR3nt: TGCGCCAGCACTAAAGGTAGCTTAAGGCCCGGCACAGATACGCAGTATTTT
CDR3aa: CASTKGSLRPGTDTQYF

v_gene: TRBV11-2
d_gene: -
abundance: few
j_gene: TRBJ1-2
CDR3nt: TGTGCCAGCAGCCCCGTATCGGTCAGAGCTAACTATGGCTACACCTTC
CDR3aa: CASSPVSVRANYGYTF

v_gene: TRBV27
d_gene: -
abundance: -
j_gene: TRBJ2-4
CDR3nt: TGTGCCAGCAGTCCCCGGCAAGAATCCCTAGCCAAAAACATTCAGTACTTC
CDR3aa: CASSPRQESLAKNIQYF

v_gene: TRBV7-8
d_gene: TRBD2
abundance: -
j_gene: TRBJ2-5
CDR3nt: TGTGCCAGCAGCTTAAAGAGGGGGACTAGCGAAGAGACCCAGTACTTC
CDR3aa: CASSLKRGTSEETQYF

v_gene: TRBV28
d_gene: TRBD2
abundance: -
j_gene: TRBJ2-1
CDR3nt: TGTGCCAGCAGTGGGGGACTAGCGGACTACAATGAGCAGTTCTTC
CDR3aa: CASSGGLADYNEQFF

v_gene: TRBV7-9
d_gene: -
abundance: few
j_gene: TRBJ1-1
CDR3nt: TGTGCCAGCAGCATAGCAGTAGCTGAAGCTTTCTTT
CDR3aa: CASSIAVAEAFF

v_gene: TRBV10-2
d_gene: TRBD1
abundance: -
j_gene: TRBJ1-5
CDR3nt: TGCGCCAGCAGCTCCGGACAGGGCAGTGGCAATCAGCCCCAGCATTTT
CDR3aa: CASSSGQGSGNQPQHF

v_gene: TRBV24-1
d_gene: TRBD1
abundance: -
j_gene: TRBJ1-2
CDR3nt: TGTGCCACCAGTGATTGGGACAGGGCCTATGGCTACACCTTC
CDR3aa: CATSDWDRAYGYTF

v_gene: TRBV27
d_gene: -
abundance: -
j_gene: TRBJ2-1
CDR3nt: TGTGCCAGCAGTTTATTGGGCAATCCCAATGAGCAGTTCTTC
CDR3aa: CASSLLGNPNEQFF

v_gene: TRBV29-1
d_gene: -
abundance: -
j_gene: TRBJ1-2
CDR3nt: TGCAGCGTTGAGGGTAGGGATGGCTACACCTTC
CDR3aa: CSVEGRDGYTF

v_gene: TRBV2
d_gene: -
abundance: -
j_gene: TRBJ1-5
CDR3nt: TGTGCCAGCAGTCTTAGTAGCAATCAGCCCCAGCATTTT
CDR3aa: CASSLSSNQPQHF